Presented here are 12 T cell receptor beta chains from one specimen sequenced in a study of human T cells and chemical hapten exposure. Stated time point: patch test 2, 6 weeks after DPC sensitization. Regarding treatment: therapeutic diphenylcyclopropenone sensitization with weekly scalp DPC. TCRdb processed the RACE reads anew with MiXCR; each CDR3 protein has one entry. The table records under 75,000 distinct CDR3 sequences, 8.5% of them present only once. Sequencing was performed on whole blood, taken in connection with sensitization to the hapten diphenylcyclopropenone (DPC). Every receptor here comes from a woman in her forties or fifties with alopecia areata. Some clones in this sample may be carry-over from other donors' samples.

The chain is built from TRBV6-1 and TRBJ2-1, with 8 bases lining up with TRBD1. The V segment lost 1 base and the J segment 7 bases; nucleotides outside the gene matches: 6. CDR1 MNHNS and CDR2 SASEGT come from the germline V gene. The CDR3 runs 15 residues. The CDR3 spells CASSEEQGVRNEQFF. CDR3 coding DNA: TGTGCCAGCAGTGAAGAACAGGGGGTTCGAAATGAGCAGTTCTTC.

This clonotype showed up many times. The genes are TRBV12-5 and TRBJ1-1; D may be TRBD1 (6 bases). V was pared by 5 bases and J by 10 bases, with 17 bases between. The germline gives CDR1 LGHNT, CDR2 FRNRAP. The CDR3 covers 13 residues. As DNA, the CDR3 is TGTGCTAGTGGTCTTGGCGAAGGGGGGAGAGCTTTCTTT. Translated, it gives CASGLGEGGRAFF.

This clonotype was counted between two and nine times. The rearrangement uses TRBV12-3 or TRBV12-4 and TRBJ1-1; no clear D. The CDR3 contains 13 residues. V was cut by 8 bases and J by 3 bases, with 13 bases left in between. The CDR3 loop reads CASRAGPDTEAFF. The CDR3 nucleotides read TGTGCCAGCCGTGCTGGCCCGGACACTGAAGCTTTCTTT.

In this sample, this clonotype turned up many times. The V gene is TRBV9, the J gene TRBJ2-7; TRBD2 matches at 7 bases. This CDR3 has 14 amino acids. V dropped 3 bases and J dropped 4; count of bases not matched to a gene: 7. CDR1 SGDLS and CDR2 YYNGEE come from the germline V gene. As DNA, the CDR3 is TGTGCCAGCAGCGCGAGCGGGGTTGGGTACGAGCAGTACTTC. Protein product: CASSASGVGYEQYF.

This chain connects TRBV29-1 to TRBJ1-5; TRBD1 might be the D (6 bases). CDR1 and CDR2 from the germline V gene are SQVTM and ANQGSEA. The V gene lost 2 bases and the J gene lost 4 bases, with 9 bases spanning the gap. CDR3 length: 13 amino acids. The CDR3 DNA sequence: TGCAGCGTTGAACAGGGGAAAAATCAGCCCCAGCATTTT. Protein: CSVEQGKNQPQHF.

There are many counts of this clonotype. This chain links TRBV11-2 with TRBJ2-3; no firm D call. Germline V gene data show CDR1 as SGHAT and CDR2 as FQNNGV. CDR3 length equals 12 residues. V lost 5 bases and J 8 bases, leaving 11 bases between the germline ends. CDR3 amino acids: CASSKDGVTQYF. The CDR3 region has the DNA TGTGCCAGCAGCAAAGATGGGGTTACGCAGTATTTT.

The gene calls are TRBV13 and TRBJ2-3; 7 nucleotides align to TRBD2. The V gene's germline CDR1 is PRHDT and CDR2 FYEKMQ (reference sequence). The J segment lost 2 bases and the V segment lost 4 bases, leaving 3 bases of the junction unmatched. CDR3 length: 14 amino acids. CDR3 sequence reads: CASSSTSTTDTQYF. CDR3 coding DNA: TGTGCCAGCAGCTCGACTAGCACCACAGATACGCAGTATTTT.

With regard to this clonotype: A much larger clone lies one base from this, so it may be a read error. In DNA form, the CDR3 reads TGTGCCAGCACCCGGAACACTGAAGCTTTCTTT. Protein: CASTRNTEAFF. The genes are TRBV28 and TRBJ1-1; D not resolved. The V and J ends lost 7 bases and 1 base respectively, with 4 bases between them. Per germline, CDR1 MDHEN and CDR2 SYDVKM. This CDR3 has 11 amino acids.

This clonotype was seen many times. The chain uses TRBV3-1 and TRBJ1-2, with D hard to call. V was pared by 4 bases and J by 4 bases, with 7 bases between. This CDR3 has 12 amino acids. CDR1 is LGHDT and CDR2 is YNNKEL in the germline V gene (reference sequence). The CDR3 here is CASSRTAYGYTF. CDR3 DNA: TGTGCCAGCAGCCGGACGGCCTATGGCTACACCTTC. Variable domain in full (rest from reference TRBV3-1 and TRBJ1-2): DTAVSQTPKYLVTQMGNDKSIKCEQNLGHDTMYWYKQDSKKFLKIMFSYNNKELIINETVPNRFSPKSPDKAHLNLHINSLELGDSAVYFCASSRTAYGYTFGSGTRLTVV.

This clonotype was seen at least ten times. This sequence joins TRBV12-3 or TRBV12-4 and TRBJ1-6, with D possibly TRBD1 on 6 matching bases. V shed 6 bases and J shed 4 bases, with 10 bases lying between them. There are 14 residues in the CDR3. The CDR3 here is CASRTTGYNSPLHF. CDR3 DNA: TGTGCCAGCAGGACGACAGGTTATAATTCACCCCTCCACTTT.

This clonotype occurred a few times. This rearrangement joins TRBV28 to TRBJ2-1; possibly TRBD2 for D (6 bases). CDR1 MDHEN and CDR2 SYDVKM come from the germline V gene. Trimming pared 6 bases from V and 10 bases from J, leaving 16 bases between. This CDR3 spans 13 amino acids. CDR3 in DNA: TGTGCCAGCAGGGGGACTGTGTATTCGGAGCAGTTCTTC. This encodes CASRGTVYSEQFF. Full variable domain (missing parts from reference TRBV28 and TRBJ2-1): DVKVTQSSRYLVKRTGEKVFLECVQDMDHENMFWYRQDPGLGLRLIYFSYDVKMKEKGDIPEGYSVSREKKERFSLILESASTNQTSMYLCASRGTVYSEQFFGPGTRLTVL.

The sample holds many counts of this clonotype. The chain couples TRBV20-1 to TRBJ2-5; D call uncertain. There are 15 residues in the CDR3. Deletions cut 8 bases from V and 0 bases from J, with 19 bases between. The germline CDR1 and CDR2 sequences are DFQATT and SNEGSKA (reference sequence). The CDR3 sequence: CSSKQWRGYQETQYF. The CDR3 DNA is TGCAGTTCCAAGCAGTGGAGAGGATACCAAGAGACCCAGTACTTC.